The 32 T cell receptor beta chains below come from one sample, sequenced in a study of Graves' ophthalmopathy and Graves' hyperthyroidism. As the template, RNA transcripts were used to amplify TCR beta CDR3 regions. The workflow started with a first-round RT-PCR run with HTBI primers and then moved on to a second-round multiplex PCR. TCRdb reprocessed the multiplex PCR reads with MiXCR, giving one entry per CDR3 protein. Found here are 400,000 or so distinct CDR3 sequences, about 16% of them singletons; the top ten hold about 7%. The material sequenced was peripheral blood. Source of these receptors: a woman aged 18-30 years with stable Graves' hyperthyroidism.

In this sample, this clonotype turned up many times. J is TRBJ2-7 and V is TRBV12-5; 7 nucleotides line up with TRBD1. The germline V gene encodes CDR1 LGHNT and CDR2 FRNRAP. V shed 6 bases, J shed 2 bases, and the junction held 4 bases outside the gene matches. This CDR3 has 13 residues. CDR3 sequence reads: CASGWDSAYEQYF. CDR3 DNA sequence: TGTGCTAGTGGCTGGGACAGTGCCTACGAGCAGTACTTC.

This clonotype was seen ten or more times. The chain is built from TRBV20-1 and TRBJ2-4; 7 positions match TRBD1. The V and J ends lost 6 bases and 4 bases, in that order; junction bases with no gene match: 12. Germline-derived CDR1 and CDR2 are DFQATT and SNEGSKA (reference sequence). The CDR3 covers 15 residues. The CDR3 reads CSALIPGQWKNIQYF. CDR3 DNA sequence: TGCAGTGCCTTAATTCCGGGACAGTGGAAAAACATTCAGTACTTC.

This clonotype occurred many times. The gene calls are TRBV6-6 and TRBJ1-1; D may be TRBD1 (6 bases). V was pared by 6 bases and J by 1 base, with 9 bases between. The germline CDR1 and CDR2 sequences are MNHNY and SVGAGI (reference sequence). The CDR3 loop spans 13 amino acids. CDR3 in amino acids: CASSVGQNTEAFF. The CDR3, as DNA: TGTGCCAGCAGCGTGGGACAGAACACTGAAGCTTTCTTT.

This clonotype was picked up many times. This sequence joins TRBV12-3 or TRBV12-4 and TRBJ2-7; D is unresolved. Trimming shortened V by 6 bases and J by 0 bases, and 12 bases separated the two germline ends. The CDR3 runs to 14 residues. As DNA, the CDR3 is TGTGCCAGCAGCCGACCTGGTGGCTCCTACGAGCAGTACTTC. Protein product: CASSRPGGSYEQYF.

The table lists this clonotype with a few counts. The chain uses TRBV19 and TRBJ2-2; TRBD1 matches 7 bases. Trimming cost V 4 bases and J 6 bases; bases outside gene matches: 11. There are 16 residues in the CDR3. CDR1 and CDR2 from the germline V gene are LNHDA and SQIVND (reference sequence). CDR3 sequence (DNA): TGTGCCAGTAGTAACGACAGGGTAGAAATGGCCGGGGAGCTGTTTTTT. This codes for CASSNDRVEMAGELFF. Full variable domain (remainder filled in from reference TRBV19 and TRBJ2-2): DGGITQSPKYLFRKEGQNVTLSCEQNLNHDAMYWYRQDPGQGLRLIYYSQIVNDFQKGDIAEGYSVSREKKESFPLTVTSAQKNPTAFYLCASSNDRVEMAGELFFGEGSRLTVL.

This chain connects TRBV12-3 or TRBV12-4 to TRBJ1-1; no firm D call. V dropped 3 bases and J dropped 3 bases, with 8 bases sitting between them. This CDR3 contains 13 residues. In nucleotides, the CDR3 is TGTGCCAGCAGTTTGACAACTGACACTGAAGCTTTCTTT. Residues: CASSLTTDTEAFF.

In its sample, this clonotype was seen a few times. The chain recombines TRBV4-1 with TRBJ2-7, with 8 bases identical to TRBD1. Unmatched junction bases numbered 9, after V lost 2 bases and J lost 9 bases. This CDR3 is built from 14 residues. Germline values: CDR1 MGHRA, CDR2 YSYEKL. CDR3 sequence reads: CASSQMTGDLAQYF. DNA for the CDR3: TGCGCCAGCAGCCAAATGACAGGGGACCTCGCGCAGTACTTC.

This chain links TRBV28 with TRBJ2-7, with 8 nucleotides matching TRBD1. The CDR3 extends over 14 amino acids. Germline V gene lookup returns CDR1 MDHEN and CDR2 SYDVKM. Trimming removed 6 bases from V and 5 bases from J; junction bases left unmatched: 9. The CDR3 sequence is CASSSGGSIHEQYF. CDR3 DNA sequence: TGTGCCAGCAGCTCAGGGGGCAGCATTCACGAGCAGTACTTC.

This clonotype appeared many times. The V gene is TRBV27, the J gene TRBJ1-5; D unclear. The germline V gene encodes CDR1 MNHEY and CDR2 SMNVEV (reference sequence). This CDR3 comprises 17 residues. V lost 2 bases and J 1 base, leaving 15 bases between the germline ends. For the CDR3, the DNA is TGTGCCAGCAGTTTAATGGCCCCCGATATAAGCAATCAGCCCCAGCATTTT. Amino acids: CASSLMAPDISNQPQHF.

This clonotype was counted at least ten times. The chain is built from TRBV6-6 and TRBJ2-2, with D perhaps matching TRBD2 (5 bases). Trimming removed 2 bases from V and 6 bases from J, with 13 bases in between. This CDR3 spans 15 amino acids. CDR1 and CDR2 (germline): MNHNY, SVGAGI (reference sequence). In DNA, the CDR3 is TGTGCCAGCAGTTACCAGCTAGCCAGCGCCGGGGAGCTGTTTTTT. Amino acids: CASSYQLASAGELFF.

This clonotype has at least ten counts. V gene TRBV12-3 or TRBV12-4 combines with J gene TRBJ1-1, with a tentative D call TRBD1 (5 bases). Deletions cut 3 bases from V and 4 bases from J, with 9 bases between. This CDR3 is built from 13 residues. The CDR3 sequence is CASSLGEATEAFF. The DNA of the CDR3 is TGTGCCAGCAGTTTGGGGGAGGCCACTGAAGCTTTCTTT.

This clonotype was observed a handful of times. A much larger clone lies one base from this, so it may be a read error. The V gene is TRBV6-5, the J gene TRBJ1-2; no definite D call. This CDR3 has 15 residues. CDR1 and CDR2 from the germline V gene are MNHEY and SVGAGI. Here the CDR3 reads CASSYGGPLIYGHTF. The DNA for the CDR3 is TGTGCCAGCAGTTACGGAGGGCCGCTCATCTATGGCCACACCTTC.

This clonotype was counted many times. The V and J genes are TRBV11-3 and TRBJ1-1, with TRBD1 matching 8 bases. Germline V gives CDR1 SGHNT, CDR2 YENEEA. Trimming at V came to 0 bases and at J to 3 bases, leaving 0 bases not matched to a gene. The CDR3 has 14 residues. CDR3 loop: CASSLDRGHTEAFF. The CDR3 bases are TGTGCCAGCAGCTTAGACAGGGGGCACACTGAAGCTTTCTTT.

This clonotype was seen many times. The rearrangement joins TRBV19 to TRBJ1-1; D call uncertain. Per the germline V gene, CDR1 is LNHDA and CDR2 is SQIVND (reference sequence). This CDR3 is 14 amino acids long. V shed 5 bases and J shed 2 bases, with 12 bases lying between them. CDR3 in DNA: TGTGCCAGTAGTCTATCCCGGACTAACACTGAAGCTTTCTTT. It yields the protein CASSLSRTNTEAFF. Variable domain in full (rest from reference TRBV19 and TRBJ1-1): DGGITQSPKYLFRKEGQNVTLSCEQNLNHDAMYWYRQDPGQGLRLIYYSQIVNDFQKGDIAEGYSVSREKKESFPLTVTSAQKNPTAFYLCASSLSRTNTEAFFGQGTRLTVV.

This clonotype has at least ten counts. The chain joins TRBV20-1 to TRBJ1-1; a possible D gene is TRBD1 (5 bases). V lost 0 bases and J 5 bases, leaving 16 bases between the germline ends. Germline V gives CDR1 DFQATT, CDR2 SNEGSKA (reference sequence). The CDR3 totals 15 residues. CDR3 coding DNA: TGCAGTGCTAGAGATCTTGGGGACGTGGCAACTGAAGCTTTCTTT. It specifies CSARDLGDVATEAFF.

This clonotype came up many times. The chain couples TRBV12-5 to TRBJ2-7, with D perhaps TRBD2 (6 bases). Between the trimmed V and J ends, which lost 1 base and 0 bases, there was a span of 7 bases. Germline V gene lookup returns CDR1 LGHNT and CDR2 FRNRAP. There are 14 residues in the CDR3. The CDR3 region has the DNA TGTGCTAGTGGTTTGGGGGGACTCTCCTACGAGCAGTACTTC. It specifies CASGLGGLSYEQYF.

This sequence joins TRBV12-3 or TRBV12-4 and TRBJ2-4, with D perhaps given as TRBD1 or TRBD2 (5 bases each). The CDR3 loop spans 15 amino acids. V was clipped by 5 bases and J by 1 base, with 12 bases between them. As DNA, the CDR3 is TGTGCCAGCAGTCCGACGGGGCTCGCCAAAAACATTCAGTACTTC. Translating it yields CASSPTGLAKNIQYF.

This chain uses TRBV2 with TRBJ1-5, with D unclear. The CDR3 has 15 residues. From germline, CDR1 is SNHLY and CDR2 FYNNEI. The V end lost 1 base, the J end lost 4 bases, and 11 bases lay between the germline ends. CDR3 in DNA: TGTGCCAGCAGTGAAGGCTTAGCCTCAAATCAGCCCCAGCATTTT. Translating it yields CASSEGLASNQPQHF.

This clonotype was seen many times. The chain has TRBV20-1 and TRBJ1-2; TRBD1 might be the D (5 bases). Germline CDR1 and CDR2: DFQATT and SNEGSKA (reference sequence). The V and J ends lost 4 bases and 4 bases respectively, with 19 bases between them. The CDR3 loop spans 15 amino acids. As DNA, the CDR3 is TGCAGTGCTACTACCCCCCGGGGGAAAGGCTATGGCTACACCTTC. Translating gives CSATTPRGKGYGYTF.

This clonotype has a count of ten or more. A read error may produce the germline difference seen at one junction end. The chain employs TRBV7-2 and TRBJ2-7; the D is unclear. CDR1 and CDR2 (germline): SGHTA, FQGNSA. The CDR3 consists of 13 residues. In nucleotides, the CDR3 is TGTGCCAGCAGCTTAAGTTTCGGCGGCGAGCAGCACTTC. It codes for CASSLSFGGEQHF.

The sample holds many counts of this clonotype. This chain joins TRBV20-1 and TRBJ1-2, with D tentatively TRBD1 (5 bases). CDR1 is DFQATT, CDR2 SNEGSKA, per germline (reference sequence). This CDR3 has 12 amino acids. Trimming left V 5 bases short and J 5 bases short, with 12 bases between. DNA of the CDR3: TGCAGTGCTGGGACTGAGGGGTATGGCTACACCTTC. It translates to CSAGTEGYGYTF.

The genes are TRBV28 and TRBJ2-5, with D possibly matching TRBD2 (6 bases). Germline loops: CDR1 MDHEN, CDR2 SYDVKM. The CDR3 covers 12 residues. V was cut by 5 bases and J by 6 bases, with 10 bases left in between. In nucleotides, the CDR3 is TGTGCCAGCAGTAGGGACTCCAAGACCCAGTACTTC. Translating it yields CASSRDSKTQYF.

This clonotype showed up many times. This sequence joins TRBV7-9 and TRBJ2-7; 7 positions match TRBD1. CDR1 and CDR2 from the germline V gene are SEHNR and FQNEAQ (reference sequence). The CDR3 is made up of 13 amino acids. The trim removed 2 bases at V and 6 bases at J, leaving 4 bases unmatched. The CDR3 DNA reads TGTGCCAGCAGCTTAACAGGGGCGGGCGAGCAGTACTTC. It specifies CASSLTGAGEQYF.

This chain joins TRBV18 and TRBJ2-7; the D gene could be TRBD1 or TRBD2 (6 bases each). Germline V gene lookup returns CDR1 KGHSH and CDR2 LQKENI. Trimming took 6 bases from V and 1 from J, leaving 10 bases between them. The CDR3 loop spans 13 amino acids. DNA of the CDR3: TGTGCCAGCTCCGGGGGCATTTCCTACGAGCAGTACTTC. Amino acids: CASSGGISYEQYF.

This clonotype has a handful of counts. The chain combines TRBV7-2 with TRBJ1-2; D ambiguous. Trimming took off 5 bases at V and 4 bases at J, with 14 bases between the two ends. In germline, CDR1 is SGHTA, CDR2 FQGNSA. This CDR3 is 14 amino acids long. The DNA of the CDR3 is TGTGCCAGCAGCCCGTCCGGACTTAGCTATGGCTACACCTTC. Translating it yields CASSPSGLSYGYTF.

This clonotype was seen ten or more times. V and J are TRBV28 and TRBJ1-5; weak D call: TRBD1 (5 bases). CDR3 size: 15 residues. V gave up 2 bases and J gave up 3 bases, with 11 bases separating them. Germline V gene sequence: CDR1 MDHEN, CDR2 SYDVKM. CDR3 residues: CASSLGARNNQPQHF. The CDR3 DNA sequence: TGTGCCAGCAGTTTAGGGGCCAGAAACAATCAGCCCCAGCATTTT.

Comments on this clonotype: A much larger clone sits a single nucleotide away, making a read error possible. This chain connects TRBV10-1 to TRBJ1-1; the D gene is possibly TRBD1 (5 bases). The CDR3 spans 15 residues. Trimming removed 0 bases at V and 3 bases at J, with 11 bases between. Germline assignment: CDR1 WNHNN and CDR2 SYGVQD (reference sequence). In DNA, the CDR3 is TGCGCCAGCAGTGAGTCGGGCAGGGTAGACACTGAAGCTTTCTTT. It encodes CASSESGRVDTEAFF.

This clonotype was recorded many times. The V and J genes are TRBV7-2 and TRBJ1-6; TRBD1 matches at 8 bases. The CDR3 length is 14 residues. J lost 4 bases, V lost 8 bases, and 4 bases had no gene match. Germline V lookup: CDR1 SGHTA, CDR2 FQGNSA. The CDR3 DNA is TGTGCCAGCGGAGGGACAGGTTATAATTCACCCCTCCACTTT. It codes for CASGGTGYNSPLHF.

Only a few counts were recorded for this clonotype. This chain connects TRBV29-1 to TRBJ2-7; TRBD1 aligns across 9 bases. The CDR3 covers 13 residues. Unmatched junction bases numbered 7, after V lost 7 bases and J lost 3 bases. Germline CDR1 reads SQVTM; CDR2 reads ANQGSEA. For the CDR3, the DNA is TGCAGCGCCGGGACAGGGTCCCGCTACGAGCAGTACTTC. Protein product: CSAGTGSRYEQYF.

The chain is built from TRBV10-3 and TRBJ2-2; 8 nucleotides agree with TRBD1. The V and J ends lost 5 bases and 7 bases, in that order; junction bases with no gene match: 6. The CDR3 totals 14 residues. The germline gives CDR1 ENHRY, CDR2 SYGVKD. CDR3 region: CAISQDRVDGELFF. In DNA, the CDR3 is TGTGCCATCAGTCAGGACAGGGTTGACGGGGAGCTGTTTTTT.

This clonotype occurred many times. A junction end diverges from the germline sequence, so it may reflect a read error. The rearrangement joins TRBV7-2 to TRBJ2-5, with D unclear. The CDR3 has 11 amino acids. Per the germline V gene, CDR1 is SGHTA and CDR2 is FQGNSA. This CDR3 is CASSLGLAWDF. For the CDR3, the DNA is TGTGCCAGCAGCTTAGGCTTAGCCTGGGACTTC.

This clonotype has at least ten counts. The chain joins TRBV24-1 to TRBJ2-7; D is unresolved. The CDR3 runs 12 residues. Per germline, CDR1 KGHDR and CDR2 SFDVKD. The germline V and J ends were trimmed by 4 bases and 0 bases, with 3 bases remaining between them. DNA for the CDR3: TGTGCCACCAGTGACTCCTCCTACGAGCAGTACTTC. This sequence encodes CATSDSSYEQYF.